A selection of T cell receptor beta chains follows, all from one sample in a study of regulatory T cells in long-lasting Graves disease. TCRdb processed the multiplex PCR reads anew with MiXCR; each CDR3 protein has one entry. There are around 460,000 distinct CDR3 sequences in the sample; approximately 22% occur only once, and around 12% lies in the top ten. This sample comprised peripheral blood mononuclear cells (PBMCs), obtained when the disease was refractory, from a patient treated with antithyroid drugs. These receptors originate from a female donor with Graves disease. CDR3s include the opening cysteine and the closing phenylalanine or tryptophan. Fields, in order: V gene, CDR3 protein.

TRBV25-1	CASSAPRDRGPGNTIYF
TRBV12-3/TRBV12-4	CASSQNSNTEAFF
TRBV7-9	CASTQGSGSTDTQYF
TRBV5-1	CASSPGRVPTRSNTEAFF
TRBV6-5	CASSYIQDLAGKAFF
TRBV5-1	CASSPEASGVRYEQYF
TRBV28	CASKGELRLADTQYF
TRBV7-3	CASSDFATDTQYF
TRBV2	CASEPLNGQGAGELFF
TRBV7-9	CASRYHSLGKKGPNQPQHF